This T cell receptor beta chain was retrieved from a study of blood T cell repertoires in COVID-19. Study context: Whether acute or convalescent, the COVID-19 samples came from the United States, Italy and Spain. PBMCs, B-cell-depleted T cells, or T cells were the source of the cDNA or gDNA that made up the material.

The protocol was immunoSEQ multiplex PCR, while the TCRdb copy is restricted to in-frame clones and leaves out a portion. Among 400,000 to 450,000 clones listed, 86% were seen once. V gave up 0 bases and J gave up 0 bases, with 9 bases separating them. The CDR3 has 16 amino acids. Germline V gives CDR1 LGHNA, CDR2 YNFKEQ. The sequence came from a woman under 40 with active or convalescent COVID-19. The specimen sequenced was peripheral blood. The genes are TRBV4-2 and TRBJ1-3; tentatively, D is TRBD1 (5 bases). The CDR3 bases are TGTGCCAGCAGCCAAGATCAGGGCTTCTCTGGAAACACCATATATTTT. Protein product: CASSQDQGFSGNTIYF.